The 24 T cell receptor beta chains presented below share a single source sample, sequenced in a study of T cell changes during pregnancy in multiple sclerosis. Libraries were prepared by immunoSEQ multiplex PCR; TCRdb keeps only in-frame clonotypes and omits some of them. The sample contains nearly 40,000 clones, roughly 93% of which appear only once. The source material was CD4+ T cells from peripheral blood mononuclear cells, sampled before pregnancy. These receptor sequences come from a female donor with multiple sclerosis, enrolled in a pregnancy study.

The chain couples TRBV5-1 to TRBJ1-1; 12 bases line up with TRBD1. The CDR3 totals 14 residues. Germline V lookup: CDR1 SGHRS, CDR2 YFSETQ. After removal of 4 bases from V and 11 bases from J, the junction contained 9 bases not matched to a gene. CDR3 bases: TGCGCCAGCAGCCAAGGGACAGGGGGCCGGAGGGCTTTCTTT. Translating gives CASSQGTGGRRAFF.

This chain connects TRBV5-1 to TRBJ1-6; no clear D gene. This CDR3 region has 16 residues. CDR1 is SGHRS and CDR2 is YFSETQ in the germline V gene. Trimming took 0 bases from V and 6 from J, leaving 13 bases between them. CDR3 region: CASSLDGGATNSPLHF. In DNA, the CDR3 is TGCGCCAGCAGCTTGGACGGTGGAGCTACTAATTCACCCCTCCACTTT.

The V call is TRBV9, the J call TRBJ2-1, with D perhaps TRBD2 (6 bases). The V gene lost 0 bases and the J gene lost 2 bases, with 12 bases spanning the gap. In germline, CDR1 is SGDLS, CDR2 YYNGEE. This CDR3 comprises 16 residues. The CDR3 DNA is TGTGCCAGCAGCGTAGGGGCGGGAACGGCCTACAATGAGCAGTTCTTC. It encodes CASSVGAGTAYNEQFF.

The rearrangement links TRBV6-6 to TRBJ2-3; tentatively, D is TRBD2 (6 bases). V lost 1 base and J 4 bases, leaving 9 bases between the germline ends. The germline V gene has CDR1 MNHNY and CDR2 SVGAGI (reference sequence). The CDR3 extends over 14 amino acids. The CDR3 DNA sequence: TGTGCCAGCAGTTACTTCAGGGAGGCAGATACGCAGTATTTT. It translates to CASSYFREADTQYF.

Of note for this clone: At one boundary the junction diverges from the germline segment, which might be a read error. The rearrangement uses TRBV28 and TRBJ2-7; 12 bases line up with TRBD2. The CDR3 extends over 12 amino acids. Germline assignment: CDR1 MDHEN and CDR2 SYDVKM. CDR3 protein: CASSLGSGLAGF. CDR3 sequence (DNA): TGTGCCAGCAGTTTGGGAAGTGGACTAGCGGGGTTC.

The J gene is TRBJ2-7, the V gene TRBV19, with D possibly matching TRBD1 (5 bases). This CDR3 is built from 12 residues. The V end lost 8 bases, the J end lost 6 bases, and 14 bases lay between the germline ends. The germline gives CDR1 LNHDA, CDR2 SQIVND (reference sequence). In nucleotides, the CDR3 is TGTGCCAGTGGGGCACGAGGTGGCGAGCAGTACTTC. Translating gives CASGARGGEQYF.

This rearrangement joins TRBV11-2 to TRBJ2-5; 8 bases agree with TRBD2. CDR3 length: 16 residues. From germline, CDR1 is SGHAT and CDR2 FQNNGV. The trim removed 4 bases at V and 5 bases at J, leaving 12 bases unmatched. The CDR3 nucleotides read TGTGCCAGCAGCTATAGCGGGAAAACGACGGGGGAGACCCAGTACTTC. The encoded protein is CASSYSGKTTGETQYF. The full variable domain, rest sourced from reference TRBV11-2 and TRBJ2-5, is EAGVAQSPRYKIIEKRQSVAFWCNPISGHATLYWYQQILGQGPKLLIQFQNNGVVDDSQLPKDRFSAERLKGVDSTLKIQPAKLEDSAVYLCASSYSGKTTGETQYFGPGTRLLVL.

The CDR3 DNA follows: TGCGCCAGCAGCTTAGACGGACACTCAACTACTGAAGCTTTCTTT. Protein product: CASSLDGHSTTEAFF. The V gene is TRBV5-1, the J gene TRBJ1-1; tentatively, D is TRBD1 (5 bases). V lost 2 bases and J lost 5, with 16 bases in between. The CDR3 contains 15 residues. Germline CDR1 and CDR2: SGHRS and YFSETQ.

Of note for this clone: This sample also contains other DNA sequences that code for the same CDR3. The gene calls are TRBV19 and TRBJ1-4; TRBD1 matches 7 bases. Germline CDR1 is LNHDA and CDR2 is SQIVND (reference sequence). This CDR3 contains 15 residues. The V gene end was trimmed by 6 bases and the J gene end by 7 bases; junction bases not matched to a gene: 11. CDR3 protein: CASSIGQGVSEKLFF. The CDR3 DNA follows: TGTGCCAGTAGCATCGGGCAGGGGGTCTCTGAAAAACTGTTTTTT.

The chain carries TRBV6-1 and TRBJ2-1, with 9 nucleotides matching TRBD2. From germline, CDR1 is MNHNS and CDR2 SASEGT. The V gene end was trimmed by 5 bases and the J gene end by 3 bases; junction bases not matched to a gene: 5. The CDR3 extends over 15 amino acids. Here the CDR3 DNA reads TGTGCCAGCAGTCTTTCTAGCGGGGTCTACAATGAGCAGTTCTTC. Its translation: CASSLSSGVYNEQFF.

The genes are TRBV27 and TRBJ2-7, with 12 bases that match TRBD2. Germline CDR1 reads MNHEY; CDR2 reads SMNVEV (reference sequence). V trimming: 5 bases; J trimming: 4 bases; junction bases outside the gene matches: 3. The CDR3 is 14 residues long. This CDR3 is CASSRTSGIYEQYF. The DNA of the CDR3 is TGTGCCAGCAGTCGGACTAGCGGGATTTACGAGCAGTACTTC.

The V and J genes are TRBV4-2 and TRBJ2-7; D not resolved. The CDR3 sequence is 12 residues long. Germline V gives CDR1 LGHNA, CDR2 YNFKEQ. V lost 0 bases to trimming and J lost 6 bases, with 6 bases between them. CDR3 loop: CASSQDYGEQYF. The CDR3 nucleotides read TGTGCCAGCAGCCAAGATTACGGCGAGCAGTACTTC.

The chain joins TRBV29-1 to TRBJ2-1; TRBD2 agrees at 8 bases. The trim removed 6 bases at V and 2 bases at J, leaving 9 bases unmatched. CDR3 length equals 15 residues. Germline V lookup: CDR1 SQVTM, CDR2 ANQGSEA. CDR3 DNA: TGCAGCGTCCTTTCGCGCGGGAGGACCTACAATGAGCAGTTCTTC. Amino acid sequence: CSVLSRGRTYNEQFF.

The chain uses TRBV11-2 and TRBJ2-2; 12 nucleotides align to TRBD2. V lost 2 bases, J lost 5 bases, and 6 bases stayed unmatched. The CDR3 consists of 17 residues. The germline V gene has CDR1 SGHAT and CDR2 FQNNGV. The CDR3: CASSLLAGGPSTGELFF. In nucleotides, the CDR3 is TGTGCCAGCAGCTTACTAGCGGGAGGGCCAAGTACCGGGGAGCTGTTTTTT.

The chain is built from TRBV5-6 and TRBJ2-1; D uncertain. The CDR3 has 14 residues. Germline loops: CDR1 SGHDT, CDR2 YYEEEE. V was trimmed by 1 base and J by 6 bases, leaving 11 bases between them. CDR3 region: CASSLFSAVNEQFF. CDR3 DNA: TGTGCCAGCAGCTTGTTTTCGGCGGTCAATGAGCAGTTCTTC.

The chain uses TRBV11-2 and TRBJ1-5, with unresolved D. The CDR3 runs to 13 residues. Germline V gives CDR1 SGHAT, CDR2 FQNNGV. Trimming removed 1 base at V and 6 bases at J, with 7 bases between. In nucleotides, the CDR3 is TGTGCCAGCAGCTTAGGAGTTTCTCAGCCCCAGCATTTT. Protein product: CASSLGVSQPQHF.

V and J are TRBV7-6 and TRBJ2-1; 7 bases agree with TRBD2. The V gene end was trimmed by 7 bases and the J gene end by 4 bases; junction bases not matched to a gene: 7. Germline V gene lookup returns CDR1 SGHVS and CDR2 FNYEAQ. The CDR3 extends over 14 amino acids. The CDR3, as DNA: TGTGCCAGCAACCCCGGGGGGACTTACAATGAGCAGTTCTTC. This encodes CASNPGGTYNEQFF.

The chain links TRBV11-2 to TRBJ2-5; 9 bases fit TRBD2. The CDR3 has 17 residues. J was trimmed by 5 bases and V by 1 base; bases with no gene match: 11. Germline V gives CDR1 SGHAT, CDR2 FQNNGV. CDR3 DNA: TGTGCCAGCAGCTTAGGGAGGCGGGAGGGGGCGGGGGAGACCCAGTACTTC. Translation: CASSLGRREGAGETQYF. The full variable domain, rest sourced from reference TRBV11-2 and TRBJ2-5, is EAGVAQSPRYKIIEKRQSVAFWCNPISGHATLYWYQQILGQGPKLLIQFQNNGVVDDSQLPKDRFSAERLKGVDSTLKIQPAKLEDSAVYLCASSLGRREGAGETQYFGPGTRLLVL.

CDR3 residues: CASSPEQGPNQPQHF. The CDR3 coding sequence is TGTGCCAGCAGCCCGGAACAGGGTCCCAATCAGCCCCAGCATTTT. The chain joins TRBV7-9 to TRBJ1-5, with D perhaps TRBD1 (6 bases). Looked up from germline, CDR1 is SEHNR and CDR2 is FQNEAQ (reference sequence). V shed 5 bases and J shed 3 bases, with 14 bases lying between them. CDR3 size: 15 residues.

CDR3: CASSPQRGQGVYQPQHF. In DNA form, the CDR3 reads TGTGCCAGCAGTCCCCAACGCGGACAGGGGGTTTATCAGCCCCAGCATTTT. The chain joins TRBV21-1 to TRBJ1-5; the table calls TRBD1, which could not be checked here. TRBV21-1 is shown as a pseudogene. There are 17 residues in the CDR3.

The rearrangement joins TRBV10-3 to TRBJ2-3; 12 bases line up with TRBD2. The CDR3 has 16 amino acids. With V trimmed by 2 bases and J by 4 bases, 4 bases remained unmatched. Germline loops: CDR1 ENHRY, CDR2 SYGVKD. CDR3 residues: CAISEGLAGGSDTQYF. CDR3 DNA sequence: TGTGCCATCAGTGAGGGGCTAGCGGGAGGGTCAGATACGCAGTATTTT.

This chain joins TRBV6-5 and TRBJ2-7; 10 positions agree with TRBD2. V lost 6 bases, J lost 3 bases, and 2 bases stayed unmatched. This CDR3 has 13 amino acids. Germline CDR1 and CDR2: MNHEY and SVGAGI. The CDR3 bases are TGTGCCAGCAGACGGACTAGCGGCTACGAGCAGTACTTC. Translating gives CASRRTSGYEQYF.

The rearrangement joins TRBV7-9 to TRBJ2-3; tentatively, D is TRBD2 (5 bases). V lost 7 bases to trimming and J lost 2 bases, with 13 bases between them. Germline-derived CDR1 and CDR2 are SEHNR and FQNEAQ (reference sequence). This CDR3 spans 14 amino acids. The CDR3 nucleotides read TGTGCCAGCATACGTCAGGAGGACACAGATACGCAGTATTTT. Its protein product is CASIRQEDTDTQYF.

The chain joins TRBV5-4 to TRBJ1-1, with D perhaps matching TRBD1 (6 bases). V lost 4 bases and J lost 1, with 11 bases in between. CDR1 is SGHNT and CDR2 is YYREEE in the germline V gene (reference sequence). The CDR3 sequence is 14 residues long. The CDR3 DNA reads as TGTGCCAGCAGCCAACCGGACAGGAACACTGAAGCTTTCTTT. Translating it yields CASSQPDRNTEAFF.